These 29 T cell receptor beta chains were sequenced from one sample in a study of T-cell reconstitution after alpha-beta-depleted transplantation in children. It was with unique molecular identifiers that the TCRbeta library was prepared. TCRdb re-analysed the PCR reads in MiXCR, keeping a single row per CDR3 protein. The data show 40,000 to 60,000 distinct CDR3 sequences, with around 9% seen just once and 27% held by the top ten. The source was PBMCs, mostly from graft donor cells, collected 60 days after TCRalphabeta/CD19-depleted stem cell transplant. Receptors originate from a male patient under 10 years old who had a stem cell transplant for chronic granulomatous disease, so the T cells may come from the graft donor.

The table lists this clonotype with many counts. The chain couples TRBV6-5 to TRBJ1-2; tentatively, D is TRBD1 (5 bases). This CDR3 has 18 amino acids. CDR1 and CDR2 (germline): MNHEY, SVGAGI. Trimming left V 5 bases short and J 3 bases short, with 25 bases between. CDR3 in DNA: TGTGCCAGCAGTCCCGCTCCGGGACCCCTACTGAGGGACTATGGCTACACCTTC. Residues: CASSPAPGPLLRDYGYTF.

This clonotype was counted at least ten times. The gene calls are TRBV20-1 and TRBJ2-7, with 13 bases that match TRBD2. This CDR3 is built from 15 residues. Germline CDR1 reads DFQATT; CDR2 reads SNEGSKA (reference sequence). V shed 0 bases and J 4 bases; nucleotides not matched to a gene: 3. The CDR3 bases are TGCAGTGCTAGAGAGGGACTAGCGGGACCTTACGAGCAGTACTTC. Translation gives CSAREGLAGPYEQYF.

This clonotype was seen ten or more times. V and J are TRBV7-2 and TRBJ2-1, with D perhaps matching TRBD1 or TRBD2 (5 bases each). V lost 5 bases to trimming and J lost 0 bases, with 17 bases between them. The germline CDR1 and CDR2 sequences are SGHTA and FQGNSA. CDR3 length equals 17 residues. The CDR3: CASSPGTFPSSYNEQFF. Here the CDR3 DNA reads TGTGCCAGCAGCCCCGGGACCTTTCCGAGCTCCTACAATGAGCAGTTCTTC.

This clonotype was picked up a small number of times. V and J are TRBV18 and TRBJ2-1; 9 positions agree with TRBD2. Germline CDR1 KGHSH, CDR2 LQKENI. V lost 2 bases and J lost 4; bases outside the gene matches: 3. The CDR3 totals 15 residues. CDR3 protein: CASSPWREGYNEQFF. CDR3 in DNA: TGTGCCAGCTCACCATGGCGGGAGGGGTACAATGAGCAGTTCTTC.

This clonotype was counted at least ten times. CDR3 nucleotide sequence: TGTGCCAGCAGCAAATTGTTACTCTCAGCCCCCCGCTCCGAGCAGTACTTC. It specifies CASSKLLLSAPRSEQYF. This sequence joins TRBV21-1 and TRBJ2-7; TRBD1, the table's D call, was not compared with the DNA. TRBV21-1 is described as a pseudogene. The CDR3 runs 17 residues.

In its sample, this clonotype was seen many times. The chain employs TRBV28 and TRBJ2-2, with D perhaps matching TRBD1 (5 bases). The germline V and J ends were trimmed by 3 bases and 7 bases, with 12 bases remaining between them. The CDR3 has 14 residues. CDR1 is MDHEN, CDR2 SYDVKM, per germline. CDR3 protein: CASSFAGKRGELFF. CDR3 DNA: TGTGCCAGCAGTTTCGCAGGGAAACGCGGGGAGCTGTTTTTT.

V is TRBV11-2 and J is TRBJ2-3; D possibly corresponds to TRBD1 (5 bases). This CDR3 is 20 amino acids long. Germline values: CDR1 SGHAT, CDR2 FQNNGV. V lost 5 bases to trimming and J lost 1 base, with 28 bases between them. For the CDR3, the DNA is TGTGCCAGCAGCCTCCAGGGTCAGCCCGCCCCCGGCGGCCGCACAGATACGCAGTATTTT. This translates into CASSLQGQPAPGGRTDTQYF.

The rearrangement joins TRBV18 to TRBJ1-4; D is perhaps TRBD1 (6 bases). Per germline, CDR1 KGHSH and CDR2 LQKENI. V was cut by 2 bases and J by 3 bases, with 13 bases left in between. There are 16 residues in the CDR3. CDR3 in amino acids: CASSPSRGRANEKLFF. The CDR3 DNA follows: TGTGCCAGCTCACCATCCAGGGGAAGGGCTAATGAAAAACTGTTTTTT.

This clonotype occurred many times. The chain combines TRBV5-1 with TRBJ2-3; D might be TRBD2 (5 bases). The CDR3 loop spans 15 amino acids. V was cut by 0 bases and J by 1 base, with 9 bases left in between. Per germline, CDR1 SGHRS and CDR2 YFSETQ. The CDR3 is CASSLGGLRTDTQYF. CDR3 sequence (DNA): TGCGCCAGCAGCTTGGGCGGGCTACGCACAGATACGCAGTATTTT.

J is TRBJ2-2 and V is TRBV20-1, with 9 positions matching TRBD1. Germline trimming cut 1 base from V and 5 bases from J; bases unmatched to any gene: 5. Germline lookup yields CDR1 DFQATT and CDR2 SNEGSKA (reference sequence). The CDR3 runs 15 residues. The CDR3 nucleotides read TGCAGTGCTAGAGTTCACAGGGGGCGAACCGGGGAGCTGTTTTTT. This encodes CSARVHRGRTGELFF.

This clonotype was observed at least ten times. The chain recombines TRBV11-2 with TRBJ2-1, with D unclear. Germline values: CDR1 SGHAT, CDR2 FQNNGV. This CDR3 is built from 12 residues. V gave up 3 bases and J gave up 8 bases, with 8 bases separating them. CDR3 region: CASSFIHDEQFF. The DNA of the CDR3 is TGTGCCAGCAGCTTTATTCACGATGAGCAGTTCTTC.

The table lists this clonotype with many counts. J is TRBJ2-1 and V is TRBV20-1; D is undetermined. CDR3 length equals 16 residues. Deletions cut 2 bases from V and 8 bases from J, with 22 bases between. Germline CDR1 and CDR2: DFQATT and SNEGSKA (reference sequence). The CDR3 spells CSARLPIASPSDEQFF. CDR3 nucleotides: TGCAGTGCTAGACTCCCTATTGCTAGTCCGTCCGATGAGCAGTTCTTC.

J is TRBJ1-1 and V is TRBV6-6, with 7 bases aligning to TRBD1. Losses at the gene ends were 5 bases for V and 4 bases for J; bases not matched to a gene: 4. Germline-derived CDR1 and CDR2 are MNHNY and SVGAGI (reference sequence). The CDR3 spans 13 residues. CDR3: CASSPNRGTEAFF. The CDR3 DNA is TGTGCCAGCAGTCCAAACAGGGGCACTGAAGCTTTCTTT.

This chain uses TRBV10-2 with TRBJ2-1; 11 positions match TRBD2. J gave up 7 bases and V 7 bases, and 21 bases lay outside the gene matches. The germline V gene encodes CDR1 WSHSY and CDR2 SAAADI. CDR3 length equals 19 residues. The CDR3 DNA sequence: TGCGCCAGCACCGTTCGAACTAGCGGGAGAAAAGGATTGTGGAATGAGCAGTTCTTC. Translation: CASTVRTSGRKGLWNEQFF.

This clonotype has at least ten counts. The rearrangement links TRBV6-2 or TRBV6-3 to TRBJ2-1; D ambiguous. Per germline, CDR1 MNHEY and CDR2 SVGEGT. V was clipped by 3 bases and J by 0 bases, with 12 bases between them. The CDR3 runs to 16 residues. Here the CDR3 DNA reads TGTGCCAGCAGTTATAGCCCATCCGTCTCCTACAATGAGCAGTTCTTC. Translating gives CASSYSPSVSYNEQFF.

This clonotype has a count of ten or more. The chain recombines TRBV20-1 with TRBJ2-7, with D perhaps being TRBD1 or TRBD2 (6 bases each). V lost 4 bases to trimming and J lost 0 bases, with 19 bases between them. CDR3 length equals 16 residues. CDR1 is DFQATT, CDR2 SNEGSKA, per germline (reference sequence). For the CDR3, the DNA is TGCAGTGCTACCCATCGGGGGCATTCCAGCTCCTACGAGCAGTACTTC. Protein sequence: CSATHRGHSSSYEQYF.

This clonotype was found many times. The CDR3 DNA reads as TGTGCCAGCAGCGTCTCTCAGGGGGCGCGCGAGACCCAGTACTTC. Translated: CASSVSQGARETQYF. This sequence joins TRBV7-8 and TRBJ2-5; TRBD1 matches 8 bases. Trimming cost V 5 bases and J 5 bases; bases outside gene matches: 10. The CDR3 extends over 15 amino acids. The germline V gene has CDR1 SGHVS and CDR2 FQNEAQ.

V and J are TRBV18 and TRBJ1-1; the D gene is possibly TRBD1 (5 bases). V was trimmed by 2 bases and J by 1 base, leaving 14 bases between them. Germline V CDR1 and CDR2: KGHSH, LQKENI. The CDR3 loop spans 16 amino acids. DNA for the CDR3: TGTGCCAGCTCACCAAATAGGGGTCTGGAGAACACTGAAGCTTTCTTT. Its protein product is CASSPNRGLENTEAFF.

Many counts were recorded for this clonotype. CDR3 DNA: TGTGCCAGCAGCTTAGGGCGGCTAGCGCTTGACTACGAGCAGTACTTC. Residues: CASSLGRLALDYEQYF. The rearrangement uses TRBV11-2 and TRBJ2-7; D perhaps matches TRBD2 (6 bases). There are 16 residues in the CDR3. Germline loops: CDR1 SGHAT, CDR2 FQNNGV. V was cut by 1 base and J by 3 bases, with 16 bases left in between.

This clonotype was observed at least ten times. As DNA, the CDR3 is TGTGCCAGTAGTATGGGAGAGACCCAGTACTTC. This codes for CASSMGETQYF. The chain links TRBV19 to TRBJ2-5, with D unresolved. With 3 bases removed from V and 4 bases from J, the gap between germline ends came to 3 bases. The CDR3 loop spans 11 amino acids. CDR1 and CDR2 (germline): LNHDA, SQIVND (reference sequence).

This clonotype was observed many times. The gene calls are TRBV5-1 and TRBJ2-3; D remains unclear. V was clipped by 0 bases and J by 10 bases, with 9 bases between them. Germline assignment: CDR1 SGHRS and CDR2 YFSETQ. The CDR3 covers 12 residues. CDR3 DNA sequence: TGCGCCAGCAGCTTGGGGACCAATGCGCAGTATTTT. It codes for CASSLGTNAQYF.

The table lists this clonotype with many counts. The chain uses TRBV27 and TRBJ2-7; TRBD2 aligns across 12 bases. The CDR3 covers 14 residues. V shed 10 bases and J 3 bases; nucleotides not matched to a gene: 7. In germline, CDR1 is MNHEY, CDR2 SMNVEV (reference sequence). The CDR3 loop is CATRLAGEYYEQYF. Here the CDR3 DNA reads TGTGCCACCAGACTAGCGGGAGAATACTACGAGCAGTACTTC.

About this clonotype itself: Being one base from a much bigger clone, this may be a read error. The chain has TRBV28 and TRBJ2-5; 7 bases match TRBD2. The V gene's germline CDR1 is MDHEN and CDR2 SYDVKM. V gave up 1 base and J gave up 5 bases; unmatched junction bases: 16. This CDR3 region has 18 residues. The CDR3 nucleotides are TGTGCCAGCAGTTTATCTCTCCCCGGCGGGAGAGATCGGGAGACCCAGTACTTC. Translating it yields CASSLSLPGGRDRETQYF.

This clonotype showed up many times. This chain connects TRBV7-9 to TRBJ2-5; D tentatively reads TRBD1 or TRBD2 (6 bases each). V lost 5 bases, J lost 6 bases, and 16 bases lay in between. Germline-derived CDR1 and CDR2 are SEHNR and FQNEAQ (reference sequence). The CDR3 extends over 14 amino acids. This CDR3 reads CASSPPGAGKTQYF. CDR3 sequence (DNA): TGTGCCAGCAGCCCCCCGGGGGCCGGAAAGACCCAGTACTTC.

This clonotype was recorded a few times. The gene calls are TRBV6-2 or TRBV6-3 and TRBJ1-5, with D maybe TRBD1 (6 bases). The V gene's germline CDR1 is MNHEY and CDR2 SVGEGT. This CDR3 has 16 amino acids. V was trimmed by 2 bases and J by 3 bases, leaving 14 bases between them. CDR3 nucleotide sequence: TGTGCCAGCAGTTACCTTGGGGGGCAGGACAATCAGCCCCAGCATTTT. Encoded protein: CASSYLGGQDNQPQHF.

This clonotype was counted at least ten times. This sequence joins TRBV4-1 and TRBJ2-5; D is undetermined. V lost 1 base, J lost 4 bases, and 16 bases lay in between. The V gene's germline CDR1 is MGHRA and CDR2 YSYEKL. The CDR3 consists of 16 residues. CDR3 sequence (DNA): TGCGCCAGCAGCCAAGGGACGCCTTTGGGTGGAGAGACCCAGTACTTC. This gives the protein CASSQGTPLGGETQYF.

This clonotype has a handful of counts. The V gene is TRBV4-2, the J gene TRBJ1-2, with TRBD1 as a possible D gene (5 bases). CDR1 LGHNA and CDR2 YNFKEQ come from the germline V gene. The CDR3 covers 13 residues. V shed 7 bases and J shed 2 bases, with 11 bases lying between them. The CDR3 loop is CASTPRQNYGYTF. CDR3 coding DNA: TGTGCCAGCACCCCGCGACAGAACTATGGCTACACCTTC.

The sample holds a few counts of this clonotype. The V and J genes are TRBV6-2 or TRBV6-3 and TRBJ2-7; weak D call: TRBD2 (5 bases). V gave up 5 bases and J gave up 3 bases, with 14 bases separating them. Germline V gene sequence: CDR1 MNHEY, CDR2 SVGEGT. The CDR3 loop spans 14 amino acids. The CDR3 here is CASSPPRGGYEQYF. The CDR3 coding sequence is TGTGCCAGCAGTCCCCCCCGGGGTGGCTACGAGCAGTACTTC.

The CDR3 coding sequence is TGTGCCAGCAGTTACTCGGGCAGCGGGAGATCCTACAATGAGCAGTTCTTC. Its protein product is CASSYSGSGRSYNEQFF. The chain is built from TRBV6-5 and TRBJ2-1, with 8 positions matching TRBD2. Trimming at V came to 0 bases and at J to 1 base, leaving 5 bases not matched to a gene. CDR3 length: 17 residues. CDR1 MNHEY and CDR2 SVGAGI come from the germline V gene.